The 5 T cell receptor beta chains below were found in one sample sequenced in a study of blood T cell repertoires in COVID-19. TCRdb keeps only in-frame clones here, not all; method: immunoSEQ multiplex PCR. The sample includes some 300,000 clones, 88% of them seen just once. Sequenced: peripheral blood. These receptors were obtained from a woman in her 30s who had recovered from COVID-19.

This clone came up a few times. The chain is built from TRBV5-6 and TRBJ2-3; 12 bases map to TRBD2. Germline V gene data show CDR1 as SGHDT and CDR2 as YYEEEE. The V gene end was trimmed by 4 bases and the J gene end by 0 bases; junction bases not matched to a gene: 12. The CDR3 covers 19 residues. CDR3 loop: CASSATTSGGTSSTDTQYF. The CDR3 DNA follows: TGTGCCAGCAGCGCGACGACTAGCGGGGGAACCTCTAGCACAGATACGCAGTATTTT.

This clone was counted between two and nine times. The rearrangement uses TRBV9 and TRBJ1-1; unclear D gene. Trimming left V 0 bases short and J 0 bases short, with 9 bases between. The CDR3 spans 15 residues. The V gene's germline CDR1 is SGDLS and CDR2 YYNGEE. Here the CDR3 reads CASSVGQIMNTEAFF. CDR3 coding DNA: TGTGCCAGCAGCGTAGGGCAGATCATGAACACTGAAGCTTTCTTT.

The chain links TRBV1 to TRBJ1-4; the D call in the table, TRBD1, was not verified against the DNA. TRBV1 is recorded as a pseudogene. The CDR3 spans 15 residues. The CDR3 here is CTSSQRDSPNEKLFF. CDR3 nucleotide sequence: TGCACCAGCAGCCAAAGGGACAGCCCCAATGAAAAACTGTTTTTT.

The gene calls are TRBV5-1 and TRBJ2-5, with 7 bases fitting TRBD2. V gave up 4 bases and J gave up 4 bases; unmatched junction bases: 4. This CDR3 spans 13 amino acids. Germline CDR1 and CDR2: SGHRS and YFSETQ. The CDR3 reads CASSRGDGETQYF. CDR3 in DNA: TGCGCCAGCAGCCGGGGGGACGGAGAGACCCAGTACTTC. The whole variable domain, filled in from reference TRBV5-1 and TRBJ2-5, reads KAGVTQTPRYLIKTRGQQVTLSCSPISGHRSVSWYQQTPGQGLQFLFEYFSETQRNKGNFPGRFSGRQFSNSRSEMNVSTLELGDSALYLCASSRGDGETQYFGPGTRLLVL.

V usage is TRBV27 and J usage is TRBJ1-5; D is perhaps TRBD1 (6 bases). This CDR3 has 15 amino acids. The germline V gene has CDR1 MNHEY and CDR2 SMNVEV (reference sequence). Trimming took 3 bases from V and 7 from J, leaving 16 bases between them. Here the CDR3 DNA reads TGTGCCAGCAGTTTGTATTGGGGGGGCCTCCAGCCCCAGCATTTT. This gives the protein CASSLYWGGLQPQHF.